This is a list of T cell receptor beta chains from one sample in a study of blood T cell repertoires in COVID-19. The repertoire was sequenced with immunoSEQ multiplex PCR; TCRdb's copy has only in-frame clones and lacks some. The sample shows over 200,000 clones, approximately 80% of them seen only once. Sequencing used peripheral blood. These receptors originate from a man aged 35 to 55 with acute or convalescent COVID-19. Each CDR3 is given with its conserved first and last residue. The D gene is left open where the match is weak. Expanded clones get a size class; other rows say once, few or many, or leave the size out.

j_call	v_call	clone_size	d_call	cdr3_aa	cdr3_nt
TRBJ1-6	TRBV2	-	TRBD1	CASSGGTVNNSPLHF	TGTGCCAGCAGTGGAGGGACAGTTAATAATTCACCCCTCCACTTT
TRBJ1-5	TRBV3-1/TRBV3-2	-	-	CASATGSGNQPQHF	TGTGCCAGCGCTACAGGGTCGGGCAATCAGCCCCAGCATTTT
TRBJ2-3	TRBV19	-	-	CASSKRREGTDTQYF	TGTGCCAGTAGCAAGAGGCGGGAAGGCACAGATACGCAGTATTTT
TRBJ1-2	TRBV19	-	-	CASSMGGTNYHYGYTF	TGTGCCAGTAGTATGGGCGGGACGAACTACCACTATGGCTACACCTTC
TRBJ2-3	TRBV4-1	-	-	CASSQVEKPPDTQYF	TGCGCCAGCAGCCAAGTTGAGAAACCCCCAGATACGCAGTATTTT
TRBJ1-6	TRBV11-2	-	TRBD1	CASSPIDRGDSPLHF	TGTGCCAGCAGCCCAATCGACAGGGGGGATTCACCCCTCCACTTT
TRBJ2-7	TRBV6-5	few	TRBD1	CASSYSGQGLDEQYF	TGTGCCAGCAGTTACTCGGGACAGGGACTTGACGAGCAGTACTTC
TRBJ1-5	TRBV12-3/TRBV12-4	-	-	CASSFGGNQPQHF	TGTGCCAGCAGTTTCGGGGGAAATCAGCCCCAGCATTTT
TRBJ1-2	TRBV18	-	-	CASSPYDFAGNYGYTF	TGTGCCAGCTCACCTTACGATTTTGCAGGAAACTATGGCTACACCTTC
TRBJ2-7	TRBV12-3/TRBV12-4	once	-	CASSLYRAYEQYF	TGTGCCAGCAGTTTATACAGGGCCTACGAGCAGTACTTC
TRBJ2-5	TRBV27	-	-	CASSLGASTETQYF	TGTGCCAGCAGTTTAGGAGCTAGTACGGAGACCCAGTACTTC
TRBJ1-2	TRBV18	once	TRBD1	CASSTADRGFHGYTF	TGTGCCAGCTCAACGGCGGACAGGGGGTTCCATGGCTACACCTTC
TRBJ1-2	TRBV3-1/TRBV3-2	-	-	CASSHQYGYTF	TGTGCCAGCAGCCACCAATATGGCTACACCTTC
TRBJ2-7	TRBV25-1	-	TRBD2	CASSEYLLAGYHEQYF	TGTGCCAGCAGTGAATATCTCCTAGCGGGATACCACGAGCAGTACTTC
TRBJ2-7	TRBV5-1	-	TRBD1	CASSLAEETGFDEQYF	TGCGCCAGCAGCTTGGCCGAAGAGACAGGGTTCGACGAGCAGTACTTC
TRBJ2-2	TRBV19	-	TRBD2	CASSYTAGRGGGELFF	TGTGCCAGTAGTTATACAGCGGGAAGGGGTGGCGGGGAGCTGTTTTTT
TRBJ2-7	TRBV21-1	-	-	CASSKAIRDYEQYF	TGTGCCAGCAGCAAAGCCATTCGAGACTACGAGCAGTACTTC
TRBJ1-6	TRBV7-8	-	-	CASSLALLSSYNSPLHF	TGTGCCAGCAGCTTAGCGCTACTAAGCTCCTATAATTCACCCCTCCACTTT
TRBJ1-2	TRBV5-4	-	-	CASSFGQRPNYGYTF	TGTGCCAGCAGCTTCGGACAGCGACCTAACTATGGCTACACCTTC
TRBJ2-3	TRBV19	-	-	CASRRGGSQYF	TGTGCCAGTAGGAGGGGGGGGTCGCAGTATTTT
TRBJ1-2	TRBV9	-	-	CASSVVAGDSYTF	TGTGCCAGCAGCGTCGTGGCAGGGGACAGCTACACCTTC
TRBJ2-1	TRBV12-5	many	-	CASGLYGDEQFF	TGTGCTAGTGGTTTGTACGGGGATGAGCAGTTCTTC
TRBJ2-2	TRBV24-1	-	-	CATSDLPGAVSGELFF	TGTGCCACCAGTGATTTGCCAGGGGCTGTGTCCGGGGAGCTGTTTTTT
TRBJ1-2	TRBV6-1	few	-	CASSEFGQPYGYTF	TGTGCCAGCAGTGAATTTGGACAGCCCTATGGCTACACCTTC
TRBJ1-1	TRBV7-9	-	TRBD1	CASSTATGNEAFF	TGTGCCAGCAGCACTGCGACAGGGAATGAAGCTTTCTTT
TRBJ1-1	TRBV7-2	-	-	CASRPRPGHPLSFF	TGTGCCAGCAGACCCCGACCGGGACACCCGTTGTCTTTCTTT
TRBJ1-1	TRBV29-1	-	TRBD1	CSVSRDRSTEAFF	TGCAGCGTCAGCCGGGACAGAAGCACTGAAGCTTTCTTT
TRBJ1-1	TRBV6-5	-	-	CATYSFGQLATEAFF	TGTGCCACCTATAGTTTTGGACAGCTGGCCACTGAAGCTTTCTTT
TRBJ2-5	TRBV5-1	-	-	CASSIKSGFFQETQYF	TGCGCCAGCAGCATAAAATCGGGGTTCTTCCAAGAGACCCAGTACTTC
TRBJ2-2	TRBV5-1	once	TRBD2	CASSLQAGGTGELFF	TGCGCCAGCAGCTTGCAAGCGGGAGGGACCGGGGAGCTGTTTTTT
TRBJ2-2	TRBV29-1	-	-	CSVARENTGELFF	TGCAGCGTTGCGAGGGAGAACACCGGGGAGCTGTTTTTT
TRBJ1-2	TRBV5-1	-	-	CASSLSGNRDRRYGYTF	TGCGCCAGCAGCTTGAGTGGGAACAGGGATCGGAGGTATGGCTACACCTTC
TRBJ2-4	TRBV19	-	-	CASSGRESKNIQYF	TGTGCCAGTAGTGGCCGGGAGTCCAAAAACATTCAGTACTTC
TRBJ1-2	TRBV7-2	-	-	CASSLRAGENYGYTF	TGTGCCAGCAGCTTAAGGGCAGGGGAGAACTATGGCTACACCTTC
TRBJ2-1	TRBV11-2	-	-	CASSLGGSSRIYNEQFF	TGTGCCAGCAGCTTAGGAGGTAGCTCTAGGATCTACAATGAGCAGTTCTTC
TRBJ1-2	TRBV6-4	-	TRBD1	CASSLTGQGAYGYTF	TGTGCCAGCAGCCTGACGGGACAGGGTGCCTATGGCTACACCTTC
TRBJ2-4	TRBV4-3	-	TRBD2	CASSLGLAGNIQYF	TGCGCCAGCAGCCTCGGACTAGCGGGAAACATTCAGTACTTC
TRBJ1-2	TRBV27	-	TRBD1	CASSHRTGRSYGYTF	TGTGCCAGCAGTCACAGGACAGGAAGGAGCTATGGCTACACCTTC
TRBJ2-1	TRBV7-2	-	TRBD2	CASSLWVAGVGNEQFF	TGTGCCAGCAGCTTATGGGTAGCGGGAGTAGGCAATGAGCAGTTCTTC